The present entry profiles one TCR beta chain with its context. Its antigen is unidentified. The sample comes from a study of cytomegalovirus exposure and HLA in healthy donors. Study results and caveats: Roughly uniform sequencing depth across donors was assumed, possibly incorrectly.

This CDR3 spans 13 amino acids. From germline, CDR1 is SNHLY and CDR2 FYNNEI. V lost 8 bases and J lost 7; bases outside the gene matches: 3. A multiplex PCR was run with 60 Vbeta primers and 13 Jbeta primers. Profiled with immunoSEQ multiplex PCR; TCRdb holds only in-frame clones, not every one. This sample has fewer than 150,000 clones, with about 86% found just once. The rearrangement joins TRBV2 to TRBJ2-1, with TRBD2 matching over 12 bases. The sequenced sample consisted of PBMCs. This receptor was taken from a man in his forties in good health and CMV-seropositive. The DNA of the CDR3 is TGTGCCAGCGGTGGACTAGCGGGAAATGAGCAGTTCTTC. Translating it yields CASGGLAGNEQFF. The variable domain in full, with the rest retrieved from reference TRBV2 and TRBJ2-1, is EPEVTQTPSHQVTQMGQEVILRCVPISNHLYFYWYRQILGQKVEFLVSFYNNEISEKSEIFDDQFSVERPDGSNFTLKIRSTKLEDSAMYFCASGGLAGNEQFFGPGTRLTVL.